This T cell receptor beta chain derives from a study of T cell changes during pregnancy in multiple sclerosis. Assay used: immunoSEQ multiplex PCR; TCRdb lists only in-frame clones, some missing. This sample has over 45,000 clones, with more than 85% found just once. CDR1 and CDR2 (germline): SEHNR, FQNEAQ (reference sequence). The CDR3 runs to 13 residues. Between the trimmed V and J ends, which lost 1 base and 4 bases, there was a span of 7 bases. The chain couples TRBV7-9 to TRBJ1-2; D unresolved. The source was peripheral blood, collected in the third trimester of pregnancy. The receptor was isolated from a female donor in good health, enrolled as a control in a pregnancy study. As DNA, the CDR3 is TGTGCCAGCAGCTTAGGGGAGATCTATGGCTACACCTTC. Residues: CASSLGEIYGYTF.